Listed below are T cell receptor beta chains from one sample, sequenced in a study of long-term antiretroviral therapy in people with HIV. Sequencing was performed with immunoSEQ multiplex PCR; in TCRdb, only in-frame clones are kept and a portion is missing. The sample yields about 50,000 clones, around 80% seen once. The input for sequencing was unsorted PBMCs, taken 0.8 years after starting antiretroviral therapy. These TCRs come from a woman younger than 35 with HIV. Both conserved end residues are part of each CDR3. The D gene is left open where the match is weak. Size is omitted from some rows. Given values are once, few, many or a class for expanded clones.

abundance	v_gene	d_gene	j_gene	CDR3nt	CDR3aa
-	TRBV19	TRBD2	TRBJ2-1	TGTGCCAGTAGTAAGGGACTAGCGGGTGGAGCCTACAATGAGCAGTTCTTC	CASSKGLAGGAYNEQFF
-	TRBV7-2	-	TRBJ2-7	TGTGCCAGCAGCTTAGCGGGCAGGGGTGGTGAGCAGTACTTC	CASSLAGRGGEQYF
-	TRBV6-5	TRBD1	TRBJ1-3	TGTGCCAGCAGTTACTCGACAGGGACTGGAAACACCATATATTTT	CASSYSTGTGNTIYF
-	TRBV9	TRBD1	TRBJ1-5	TGTGCCAGCAGCGGGGATCCGGGACAGGGGATGGAGGGCAATCAGCCCCAGCATTTT	CASSGDPGQGMEGNQPQHF
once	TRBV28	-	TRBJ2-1	TGTGCCAGCAGTTTATTCGCGGGTAGTGCCTACAATGAGCAGTTCTTC	CASSLFAGSAYNEQFF
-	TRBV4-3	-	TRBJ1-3	TGCGCCAGCAGCCAAGAAGAGGCCTCTGGAAACACCATATATTTT	CASSQEEASGNTIYF
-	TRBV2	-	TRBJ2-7	TGTGCCAGCAGGGCCCGCTCCTACGAGCAGTACTTC	CASRARSYEQYF
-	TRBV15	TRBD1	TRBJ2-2	TGTGCCACCAGCAGAGATCTAGGACAGGCGGGCGGGGAGCTGTTTTTT	CATSRDLGQAGGELFF
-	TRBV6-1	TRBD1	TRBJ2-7	TGTGCCAGCAGTGAAGGGGACAGCTCCTACGAGCAGTACTTC	CASSEGDSSYEQYF
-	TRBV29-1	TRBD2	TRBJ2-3	TGCAGCGTTGATTCGGGACTAGCTAGGGCAGATACGCAGTATTTT	CSVDSGLARADTQYF
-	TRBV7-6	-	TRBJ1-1	TGTGCCAGCAGTCTTGCGGGGAACACTGAAGCTTTCTTT	CASSLAGNTEAFF
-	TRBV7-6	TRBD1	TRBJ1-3	TGTGCCAGCAGCTTAGCTCCGACAGGGGGTGGAAACACCATATATTTT	CASSLAPTGGGNTIYF
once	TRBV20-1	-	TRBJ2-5	TGCAGTGCTACCTGGGAGACCCAGTACTTC	CSATWETQYF
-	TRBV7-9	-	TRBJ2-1	TGTGCCAGCAGCTTAACTAACGTGCGGTTTTCCTACAATGAGCAGTTCTTC	CASSLTNVRFSYNEQFF
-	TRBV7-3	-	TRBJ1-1	TGTGCCAGCAGCTTAAGACAGCTGAACACTGAAGCTTTCTTT	CASSLRQLNTEAFF
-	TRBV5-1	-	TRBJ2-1	TGCGCCAGCAGCTTAGACCTGCGATACAATGAGCAGTTCTTC	CASSLDLRYNEQFF
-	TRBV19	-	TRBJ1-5	TGTGCCAGTAGTATGCAGGGCTTGGGCAATCAGCCCCAGCATTTT	CASSMQGLGNQPQHF
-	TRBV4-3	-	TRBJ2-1	TGCGCCAGCAGCCAAGCGTGGCTCAGGATCGATGAGCAGTTCTTC	CASSQAWLRIDEQFF
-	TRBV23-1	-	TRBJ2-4	TGCGCCAGGCCAGGTTCCAAAAACATTCAGTACTTC	CARPGSKNIQYF
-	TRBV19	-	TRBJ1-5	TGTGCCAGTAGTATATCGTACAGCTCTCCCAATCAGCCCCAGCATTTT	CASSISYSSPNQPQHF
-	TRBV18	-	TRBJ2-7	TGTGCCAGCTCACCAACTTGGGGGGACTCTTTCCTTGGCTACGAGCAGTACTTC	CASSPTWGDSFLGYEQYF
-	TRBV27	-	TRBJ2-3	TGTGCCAGCAGTTTTGGGCCCACAGATACGCAGTATTTT	CASSFGPTDTQYF
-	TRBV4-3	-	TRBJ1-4	TGCGCCAGCAGCCCAGGCGGGGGGGGCATGGAAAAACTGTTTTTT	CASSPGGGGMEKLFF
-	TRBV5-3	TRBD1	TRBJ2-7	TGTGCCGACCTAACCGGGACAGGGGAGCACGAGCAGTACTTC	CADLTGTGEHEQYF
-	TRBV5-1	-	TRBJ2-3	TGCGCCAGCAGCTTGGCATCGGGGACTAGCACAGATACGCAGTATTTT	CASSLASGTSTDTQYF
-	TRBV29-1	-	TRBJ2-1	TGCAGCGTGGGCCCAATTCTCTCCAATGAGCAGTTCTTC	CSVGPILSNEQFF
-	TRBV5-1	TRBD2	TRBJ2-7	TGCGCCAGCAGCGTAGGTCCCGGACTAGCGGGCTACGAGCAGTACTTC	CASSVGPGLAGYEQYF
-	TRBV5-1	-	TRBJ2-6	TGCGCCAGCATTTCCCTGCCGGGACTTATCTCTGGGGCCAACGTCCTGACTTTC	CASISLPGLISGANVLTF
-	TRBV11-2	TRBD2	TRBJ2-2	TGTGCCAGCAGCTTAGAGGTAATCGGGAGGCACACCGGGGAGCTGTTTTTT	CASSLEVIGRHTGELFF
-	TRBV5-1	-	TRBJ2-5	TGCGCCAGCAGCTTGGGGGACCGCGGGAACCAAGAGACCCAGTACTTC	CASSLGDRGNQETQYF
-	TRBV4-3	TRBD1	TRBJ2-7	TGCGCCAGCAGCCAAGGCAGGGGGAACTACGAGCAGTACTTC	CASSQGRGNYEQYF
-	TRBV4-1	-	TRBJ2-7	TGCGCCAGCAGCCCGAGGGGGACTGCCACCTACGAGCAGTACTTC	CASSPRGTATYEQYF
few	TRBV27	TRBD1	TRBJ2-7	TGTGCCAGCAGTTTATCCTACGACAGGGGGAGGTACGAGCAGTACTTC	CASSLSYDRGRYEQYF
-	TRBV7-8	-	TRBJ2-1	TGTGCCAGCAGCTTAGCCACGGGGTACCCGTTCTTC	CASSLATGYPFF
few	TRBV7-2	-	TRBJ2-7	TGTGCCAGCAGCCAACAACCGGACGGTAACTACGAGCAGTACTTC	CASSQQPDGNYEQYF
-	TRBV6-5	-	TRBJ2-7	TGTGCCAGCAGCCCCGGCCGGCTAAGCTCCTACGAGCAGTACTTC	CASSPGRLSSYEQYF
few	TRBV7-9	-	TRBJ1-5	TGTGCCAGCAGTCCGGTTGGGAACAATCAGCCCCAGCATTTT	CASSPVGNNQPQHF
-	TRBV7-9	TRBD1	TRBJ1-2	TGTGCCAGCAGCTTAGCGAACGACAGGGTTATCACCTTC	CASSLANDRVITF
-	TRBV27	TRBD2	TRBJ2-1	TGTGCCAGCAGTTTAAGCGGGAGCTCCTACAATGAGCAGTTCTTC	CASSLSGSSYNEQFF
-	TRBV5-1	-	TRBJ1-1	TGCGCCAGCAGCGGCATACAGCGAGGGAACACTGAAGCTTTCTTT	CASSGIQRGNTEAFF
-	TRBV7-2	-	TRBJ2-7	TGTGCCAGCAGCTTAGAGTTCCAGCGATCCTACGAGCAGTACTTC	CASSLEFQRSYEQYF
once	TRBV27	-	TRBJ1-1	TGTGCCAGCAGTTTACTGGGGCGCGGTATGAACACTGAAGCTTTCTTT	CASSLLGRGMNTEAFF
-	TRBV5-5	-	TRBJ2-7	TGTGCCAGCAGTCTTTCCACGTACGAGCAGTACTTC	CASSLSTYEQYF
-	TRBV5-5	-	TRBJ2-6	TGTGCCAGCAGCTTGGCCGGGGGCGCTTCTGGGGCCAACGTCCTGACTTTC	CASSLAGGASGANVLTF
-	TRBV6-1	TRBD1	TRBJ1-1	TGTGCCAGCAGTGAAGCCGTCCAGGGGGCGCGTAGTAAGGAAGCTTTCTTT	CASSEAVQGARSKEAFF
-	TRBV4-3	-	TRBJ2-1	TGCGCCAGCAGCCAAGAACCTCCGGTGATAAAGGATGAGCAGTTCTTC	CASSQEPPVIKDEQFF
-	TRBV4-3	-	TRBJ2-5	TGCGCCAGCAGCCCTACTGAAGTTACCCAAGAGACCCAGTACTTC	CASSPTEVTQETQYF
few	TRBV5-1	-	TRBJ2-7	TGCGCCAGCAGCGGGATGGGCTACGAGCAGTACTTC	CASSGMGYEQYF
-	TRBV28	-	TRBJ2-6	TGTGCCAGCACCTTCCGCGGGTCTGGGGCCAACGTCCTGACTTTC	CASTFRGSGANVLTF
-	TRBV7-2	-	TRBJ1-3	TGTGCCAGCAGCTTAGCGGTTGGGGACCTGGGAAACACCATATATTTT	CASSLAVGDLGNTIYF
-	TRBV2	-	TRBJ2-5	TGTGCCAGCAGTCGCTCTTACTATGCTCGGTACTTC	CASSRSYYARYF
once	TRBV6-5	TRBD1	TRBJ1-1	TGTGCCAGCAGTTACTCGGGGGACAGACCTGAAGCTTTCTTT	CASSYSGDRPEAFF
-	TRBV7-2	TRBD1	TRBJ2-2	TGTGCCAGCAGCACCCGGACAGGGAGCACCGGGGAGCTGTTTTTT	CASSTRTGSTGELFF